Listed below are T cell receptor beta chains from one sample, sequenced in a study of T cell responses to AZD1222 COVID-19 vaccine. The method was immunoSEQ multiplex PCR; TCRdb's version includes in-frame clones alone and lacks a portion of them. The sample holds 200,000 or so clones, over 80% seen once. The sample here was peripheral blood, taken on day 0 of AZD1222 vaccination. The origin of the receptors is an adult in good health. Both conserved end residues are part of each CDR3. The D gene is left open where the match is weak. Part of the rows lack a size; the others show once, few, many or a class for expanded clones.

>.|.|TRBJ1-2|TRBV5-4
TGTGCCAGCAGCTTGGGGTCATTGGGGGGGCGCGGCGGCAACTATGGCTACACCTTC
CASSLGSLGGRGGNYGYTF
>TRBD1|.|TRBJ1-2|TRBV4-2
TGTGCCAGCAGCCAAGGGAGGACAGGCCAAGGCTACACCTTC
CASSQGRTGQGYTF
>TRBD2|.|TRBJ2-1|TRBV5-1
TGCGCCAGCACCGGACTAGCGGGGGGCCGTCACAATGAGCAGTTCTTC
CASTGLAGGRHNEQFF
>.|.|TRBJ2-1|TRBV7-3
TGTGCCAGCAGCTTGGGAGGCCCGTCCAATGAGCAGTTCTTC
CASSLGGPSNEQFF
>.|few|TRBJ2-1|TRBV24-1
TGTGCCACCAGTGATTTGTCAGGGGCGAGTCGCAACAATGAGCAGTTCTTC
CATSDLSGASRNNEQFF
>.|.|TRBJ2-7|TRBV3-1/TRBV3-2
TGTGCCAGCAGCCAAGCGGACAGCAAGTACGAGCAGTACTTC
CASSQADSKYEQYF
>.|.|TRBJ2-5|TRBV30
TGTGCCTGGAAGGGGAACCAAGAGACCCAGTACTTC
CAWKGNQETQYF
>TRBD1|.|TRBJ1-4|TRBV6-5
TGTGCCAGCAGACAGGACAGGGTTAATGAAAAACTGTTTTTT
CASRQDRVNEKLFF
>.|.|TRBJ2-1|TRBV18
TGTGCCAGCTCACTCCCTGCACGACCACGCGGATCCGATGAGCAGTTCTTC
CASSLPARPRGSDEQFF
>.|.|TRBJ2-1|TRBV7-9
TGTGCCAGCAGCTTAAATTTAGGACTACCATACAATGAGCAGTTCTTC
CASSLNLGLPYNEQFF
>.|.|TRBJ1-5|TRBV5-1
TGCGCCAGCAGCCCTTTTGGCGGACCCAATCAGCCCCAGCATTTT
CASSPFGGPNQPQHF
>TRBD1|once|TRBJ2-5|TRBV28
TGTGCCAGCAGTTATGGACAGGACGTAGGGACCCAGTACTTC
CASSYGQDVGTQYF
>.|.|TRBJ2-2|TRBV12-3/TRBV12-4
TGTGCCAGCAGACCTGCTGGACCCGGGGAGCTGTTTTTT
CASRPAGPGELFF
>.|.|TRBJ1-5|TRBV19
TGTGCCACTAAGACAGACTTGAGCAATCAGCCCCAGCATTTT
CATKTDLSNQPQHF
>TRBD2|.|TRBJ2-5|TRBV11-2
TGTGCCAGCAGCTTACTAGCGGGGGTCCAAGAGACCCAGTACTTC
CASSLLAGVQETQYF
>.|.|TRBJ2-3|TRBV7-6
TGTGCCAGCGGATACTCCACAGATACGCAGTATTTT
CASGYSTDTQYF
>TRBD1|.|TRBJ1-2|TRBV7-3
TGTGCCAGCAGCCGCGGCGGGGCAGGGGGAGACTATGGCTACACCTTC
CASSRGGAGGDYGYTF
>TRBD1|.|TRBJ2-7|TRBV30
TGTGCCTGGAGTAGACAGGGTTGGTCCTACGAGCAGTACTTC
CAWSRQGWSYEQYF
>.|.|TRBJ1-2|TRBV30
TGTGCCTGGAGTGTACTAGGGTTACATCATTATGGCTACACCTTC
CAWSVLGLHHYGYTF
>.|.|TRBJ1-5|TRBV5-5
TGTGCCAGCAGCTTGAACAGAGTGGGCAATCAGCCCCAGCATTTT
CASSLNRVGNQPQHF
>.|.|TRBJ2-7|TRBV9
TGTGCCAGCAGCGTAGGGACTGGAACCTACGAGCAGTACTTC
CASSVGTGTYEQYF
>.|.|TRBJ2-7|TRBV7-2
TGTGCCAGCAGCTCCCAGGGTGGCGGCTACGAGCAGTACTTC
CASSSQGGGYEQYF
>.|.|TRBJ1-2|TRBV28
TGTGCCAGCTGTGACACCCGAGCTAACTATGGCTACACCTTC
CASCDTRANYGYTF
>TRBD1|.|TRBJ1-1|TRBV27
TGTGCCAGCAGTGTGGACAGGGGGAACACTGAAGCTTTCTTT
CASSVDRGNTEAFF
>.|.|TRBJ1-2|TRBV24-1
TGTGCCACCAGTGATACCGGGCCCTGCTATGGCTACACCTTC
CATSDTGPCYGYTF
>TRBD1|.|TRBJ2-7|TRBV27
TGTGCCAGCAGCCAATTGGGACAGGGGGTCTACGAGCAGTACTTC
CASSQLGQGVYEQYF